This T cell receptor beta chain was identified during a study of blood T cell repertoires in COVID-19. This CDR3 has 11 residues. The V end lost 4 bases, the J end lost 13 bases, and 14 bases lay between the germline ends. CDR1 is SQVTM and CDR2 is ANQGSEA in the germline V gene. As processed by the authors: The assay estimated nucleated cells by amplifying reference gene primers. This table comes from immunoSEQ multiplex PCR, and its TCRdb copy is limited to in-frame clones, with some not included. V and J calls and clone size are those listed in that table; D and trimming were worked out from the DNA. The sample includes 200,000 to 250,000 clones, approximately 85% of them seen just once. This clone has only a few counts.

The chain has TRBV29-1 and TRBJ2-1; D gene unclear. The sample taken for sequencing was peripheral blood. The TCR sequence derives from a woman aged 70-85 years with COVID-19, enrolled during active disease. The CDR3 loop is CSVAHREVQFF. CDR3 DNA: TGCAGCGTTGCCCACCGCGAGGTACAGTTCTTC.